The next 2 T cell receptor beta chains were all read from a single sample in a study of blood T cell repertoires in COVID-19. TCRdb's table, derived via immunoSEQ multiplex PCR, lists solely in-frame clones and lacks some. The data hold 300,000 or so clones, with around 83% observed a single time. The material sequenced was peripheral blood. These TCRs come from a woman aged 50 to 60 with acute or convalescent COVID-19.

The V gene is TRBV30, the J gene TRBJ2-1, with TRBD2 matching 7 bases. Germline assignment: CDR1 GTSNPN and CDR2 SVGIG (reference sequence). J lost 0 bases, V lost 2 bases, and 1 base had no gene match. The CDR3 is 14 amino acids. CDR3 bases: TGTGCCTGGAGTAGCGGGGTCTCCTACAATGAGCAGTTCTTC. The encoded protein is CAWSSGVSYNEQFF.

The chain couples TRBV3-1 (or the pseudogene TRBV3-2) to TRBJ2-6, with unresolved D. This CDR3 contains 14 residues. V was cut by 3 bases and J by 1 base, with 4 bases left in between. Looked up from germline, CDR1 is LGHDT and CDR2 is YNNKEL (reference sequence). CDR3 sequence reads: CASSHKSGANVLTF. CDR3 coding DNA: TGTGCCAGCAGCCATAAATCTGGGGCCAACGTCCTGACTTTC.